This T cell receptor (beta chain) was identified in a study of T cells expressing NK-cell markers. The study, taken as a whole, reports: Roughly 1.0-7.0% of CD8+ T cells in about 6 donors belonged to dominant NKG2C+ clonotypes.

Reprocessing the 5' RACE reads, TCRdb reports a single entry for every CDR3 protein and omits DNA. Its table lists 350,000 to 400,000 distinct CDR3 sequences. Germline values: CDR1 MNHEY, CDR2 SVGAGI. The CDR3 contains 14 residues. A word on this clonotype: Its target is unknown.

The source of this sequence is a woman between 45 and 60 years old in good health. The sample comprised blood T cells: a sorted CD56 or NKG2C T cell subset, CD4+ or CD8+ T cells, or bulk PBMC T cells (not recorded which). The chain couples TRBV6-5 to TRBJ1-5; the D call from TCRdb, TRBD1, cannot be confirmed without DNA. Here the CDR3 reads CASSADSRNQPQHF.